In this sample, the clone carrying this TCR beta chain turned up many times. This sample was included in a study of regulatory T cells in long-lasting Graves disease. The time point: persistent/refractory GD, antithyroid drugs over 5 years with positive TRAb. The TCR library was prepared using RNA isolated from PBMCs. V trimming: 5 bases; J trimming: 6 bases; junction bases outside the gene matches: 7. The germline gives CDR1 MNHEY, CDR2 SVGEGT. This CDR3 has 15 residues. Relying on iRepertoire HTBI primers and Arm-PCR of CDR3 regions, the team built TCR beta libraries. TCRdb fed the multiplex PCR reads into MiXCR, producing one record per CDR3 protein. The sample holds about 290,000 distinct CDR3 sequences, around 23% seen once.

The gene calls are TRBV6-2 or TRBV6-3 and TRBJ2-5; 12 nucleotides match TRBD1. Specimen: peripheral blood mononuclear cells (PBMCs), collected when the disease was refractory, from a patient treated with antithyroid drugs. The sequence was collected from a female donor with Graves disease. The CDR3 DNA sequence: TGTGCCAGCAGTAACTGGGACAGGGGGCCCCAGACCCAGTACTTC. It codes for CASSNWDRGPQTQYF.